This TCR beta chain was sequenced during a study of blood T cell repertoires in COVID-19. Libraries were prepared by immunoSEQ multiplex PCR; TCRdb keeps only in-frame clonotypes and omits some of them. Of about 160,000 clones listed, roughly 85% are singletons. Germline assignment: CDR1 GTSNPN and CDR2 SVGIG (reference sequence). The CDR3 is made up of 12 amino acids. Trimming removed 4 bases from V and 4 bases from J, with 10 bases in between. The sequence derives from an elderly woman with active or convalescent COVID-19. The chain carries TRBV30 and TRBJ1-1, with D perhaps TRBD1 (5 bases). Sequencing was performed on peripheral blood. The CDR3 nucleotides read TGTGCCTGGACAGGGAGGGGCACTGAAGCTTTCTTT. Its protein product is CAWTGRGTEAFF. Full variable domain (remainder filled in from reference TRBV30 and TRBJ1-1): SQTIHQWPATLVQPVGSPLSLECTVEGTSNPNLYWYRQAAGRGLQLLFYSVGIGQISSEVPQNLSASRPQDRQFILSSKKLLLSDSGFYLCAWTGRGTEAFFGQGTRLTVV.